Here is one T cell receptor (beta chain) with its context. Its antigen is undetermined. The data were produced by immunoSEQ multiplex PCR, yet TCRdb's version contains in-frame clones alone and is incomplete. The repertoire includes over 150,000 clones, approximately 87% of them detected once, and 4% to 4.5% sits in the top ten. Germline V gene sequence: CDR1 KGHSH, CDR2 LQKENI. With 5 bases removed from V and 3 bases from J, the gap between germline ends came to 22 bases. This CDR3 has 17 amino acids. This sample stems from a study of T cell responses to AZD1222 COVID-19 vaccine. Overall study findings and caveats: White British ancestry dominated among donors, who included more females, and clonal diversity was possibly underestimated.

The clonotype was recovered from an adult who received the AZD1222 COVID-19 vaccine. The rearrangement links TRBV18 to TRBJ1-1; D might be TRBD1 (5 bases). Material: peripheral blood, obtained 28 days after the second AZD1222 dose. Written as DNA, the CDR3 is TGTGCCAGCTCATCCAAAACGGGGGGGGATGCGGACACTGAAGCTTTCTTT. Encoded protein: CASSSKTGGDADTEAFF.